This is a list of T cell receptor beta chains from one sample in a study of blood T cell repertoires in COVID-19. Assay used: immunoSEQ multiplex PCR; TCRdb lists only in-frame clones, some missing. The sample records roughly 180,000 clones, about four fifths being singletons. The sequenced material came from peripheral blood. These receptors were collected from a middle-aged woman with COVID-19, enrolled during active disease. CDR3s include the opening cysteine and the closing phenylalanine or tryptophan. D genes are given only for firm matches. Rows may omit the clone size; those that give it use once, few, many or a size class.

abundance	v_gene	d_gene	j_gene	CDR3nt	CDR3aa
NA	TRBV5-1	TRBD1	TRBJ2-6	TGCGCCAGCAGCTCCTGGACAGGGGGGACCGGGGCCAACGTCCTGACTTTC	CASSSWTGGTGANVLTF
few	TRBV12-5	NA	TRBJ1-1	TGTGCTAGTGGTTTGGGAACAGTCAACACTGAAGCTTTCTTT	CASGLGTVNTEAFF
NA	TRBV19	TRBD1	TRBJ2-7	TGTGCCAGTAGTAATGGACAGGGTCATTCCGACGAGCAGTACTTC	CASSNGQGHSDEQYF
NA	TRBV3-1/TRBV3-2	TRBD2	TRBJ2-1	TGTGCCAGCAGTCGTATACTAGCGGGGGGGCCCAATGAGCAGTTCTTC	CASSRILAGGPNEQFF
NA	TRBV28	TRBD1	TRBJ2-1	TGTGCCAGTAACCCGGGACAGGGTGTTGTGAATGCCTACAATGAGCAGTTCTTC	CASNPGQGVVNAYNEQFF
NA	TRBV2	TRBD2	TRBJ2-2	TGTGCCAGCAGGGGACTAGCGGTAGGCACCGGGGAGCTGTTTTTT	CASRGLAVGTGELFF
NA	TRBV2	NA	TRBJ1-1	TGTGCCAGCAGTTTTTTGACAGAGAACACTGAAGCTTTCTTT	CASSFLTENTEAFF
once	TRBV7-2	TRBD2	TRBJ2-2	TGTGCCAGCAGGGCCGGGAGCGGGGGTCGGGAGCTGTTTTTT	CASRAGSGGRELFF
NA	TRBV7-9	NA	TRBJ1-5	TGTGCCAGCAGCGCGAGGGGAGGAGATCAGCCCCAGCATTTT	CASSARGGDQPQHF
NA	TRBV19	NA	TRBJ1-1	TGTGCCAGTAGCCCAAACACTGAAGCTTTCTTT	CASSPNTEAFF
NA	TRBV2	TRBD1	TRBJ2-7	TGTGCCAGCAGCCGGGACAGGGGATACTACGAGCAGTACTTC	CASSRDRGYYEQYF
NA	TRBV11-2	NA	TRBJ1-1	TGTGCCAGCAGCCGGGGGAGATCCGACACTGAAGCTTTCTTT	CASSRGRSDTEAFF
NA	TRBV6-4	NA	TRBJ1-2	TGTGCCAGCAGTGACTCGATGCACAGTGTCGCTGGCTACACCTTC	CASSDSMHSVAGYTF
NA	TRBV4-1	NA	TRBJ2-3	TGCGCCAGCAGCCAAGAGAGGTTAGAGGGCAATACGCAGTATTTT	CASSQERLEGNTQYF
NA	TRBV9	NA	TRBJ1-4	TGTGCCAGCAGCCGGGACTTTGCAACTAATGAAAAACTGTTTTTT	CASSRDFATNEKLFF
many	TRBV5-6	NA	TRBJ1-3	TGTGCCAGCAGCCACAGGCTCGTCCCTGGAAACACCATATATTTT	CASSHRLVPGNTIYF
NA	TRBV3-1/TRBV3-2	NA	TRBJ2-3	TGTGCCAGCAGCCGCTTAGGGGTCACAGATACGCAGTATTTT	CASSRLGVTDTQYF
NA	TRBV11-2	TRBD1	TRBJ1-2	TGTGCCAGCAGCTCGGACAGGGTCTATGGCTACACCTTC	CASSSDRVYGYTF
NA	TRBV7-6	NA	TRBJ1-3	TGTGCCAGCAGCTCCCCGGAGACTGACTCTGGAAACACCATATATTTT	CASSSPETDSGNTIYF
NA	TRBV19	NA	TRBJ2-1	TGTGCCAGTAGTCCGGAGCCTTTCTCCTACAATGAGCAGTTCTTC	CASSPEPFSYNEQFF
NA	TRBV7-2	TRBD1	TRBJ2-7	TGTGCCAGCAGCCCAACCGGGACAGGGGTCGAGCAGTACTTC	CASSPTGTGVEQYF
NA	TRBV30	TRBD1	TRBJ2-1	TGTGCCTGGAGAAAAGGACAGGGGGCCGATGAGCAGTTCTTC	CAWRKGQGADEQFF
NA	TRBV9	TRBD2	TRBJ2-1	TGTGCCAGCAGCGCCGCCGGGACTAGCGGGAACGGGCAGTTCTTC	CASSAAGTSGNGQFF